Sequencing of this T cell receptor (beta chain) was carried out in a study of T cells after yellow fever vaccination. Study-wide results and limits: Booster sampling recovered most clones from primary vaccination (less than 97% CD4, roughly 86% CD8).

This clonotype was seen a handful of times. Its matching antigen is unknown. In TCRdb, the 5' RACE reads were re-called with MiXCR into one record per CDR3 protein. The table has roughly 310,000 distinct CDR3 sequences, about 8.7% seen once; the top ten hold 18%. Germline CDR1 and CDR2: SNHLY and FYNNEI. V lost 8 bases to trimming and J lost 5 bases; unmatched junction nucleotides: 12. CDR3 size: 15 residues. The chain recombines TRBV2 with TRBJ2-5; 9 bases line up with TRBD2. This sequence was found in a man younger than 35 who received the YFV17D yellow fever vaccine. Here the sequenced sample was PBMCs, taken on the day of the first yellow fever vaccination. CDR3 sequence: CASARGLAGWETQYF. The CDR3 DNA sequence: TGTGCCAGCGCCCGCGGTCTAGCGGGGTGGGAGACCCAGTACTTC.